These T cell receptor beta chains were read from a single sample in a study of T cells and Merkel cell carcinoma outcomes. Using immunoSEQ multiplex PCR, the repertoire was profiled, and TCRdb retains in-frame clones only, with some absent. This sample has 15,000 to 25,000 clones, with 82% found just once. Sequencing input: tumor tissue from Merkel cell carcinoma. The receptors derive from a human donor with Merkel cell carcinoma. Each CDR3 is given with its conserved first and last residue. The D gene is left open where the match is weak. Size is stated for part of the rows, as once, few or many counts, or as a class when the clone is expanded.

TRBV27	TRBJ2-7	TRBD2	.	CASSAIAGVGAYEQYF	TGTGCCAGCAGTGCGATTGCGGGGGTGGGGGCCTACGAGCAGTACTTC
TRBV5-1	TRBJ2-5	.	.	CASSVQGYQETQYF	TGCGCCAGCAGCGTGCAGGGGTACCAAGAGACCCAGTACTTC
TRBV7-9	TRBJ2-3	.	.	CASSLAVGSGWGTDTQYF	TGTGCCAGCAGCTTAGCGGTCGGCAGTGGATGGGGCACAGATACGCAGTATTTT
TRBV5-6	TRBJ1-1	.	.	CASSYSGENTEAFF	TGTGCCAGCAGCTATTCAGGGGAGAACACTGAAGCTTTCTTT
TRBV18	TRBJ1-4	.	.	CASSPAGSGADGEKLFF	TGTGCCAGCTCTCCGGCGGGGTCTGGGGCGGATGGTGAAAAACTGTTTTTT
TRBV13	TRBJ1-6	.	.	CASSPEGTSSGSPLHF	TGTGCCAGCAGCCCCGAAGGGACGAGTTCAGGATCACCCCTCCACTTT
TRBV28	TRBJ2-3	TRBD2	few	CASSSSGRVLSTDTQYF	TGTGCCAGCAGCTCTAGCGGGAGGGTCCTTAGCACAGATACGCAGTATTTT
TRBV7-9	TRBJ2-7	TRBD2	.	CASSLGGRGTYEQYF	TGTGCCAGCAGCTTAGGCGGGAGGGGGACTTACGAGCAGTACTTC
TRBV5-4	TRBJ2-2	.	.	CASSSLRRDGDTGELFF	TGTGCCAGCAGTTCACTTCGCCGGGACGGAGACACCGGGGAGCTGTTTTTT
TRBV13	TRBJ2-7	.	.	CASSPGHSYEQYF	TGTGCCAGCAGCCCAGGACACTCCTACGAGCAGTACTTC
TRBV19	TRBJ1-1	.	.	CASSFYWNTEAFF	TGTGCCAGTAGTTTTTACTGGAACACTGAAGCTTTCTTT
TRBV19	TRBJ2-7	.	.	CASSMRTQFGYEQYF	TGTGCCAGTAGTATGCGGACCCAGTTCGGCTACGAGCAGTACTTC
TRBV28	TRBJ2-5	.	.	CASRMSTGTETQYF	TGTGCCAGCAGGATGTCTACGGGGACGGAGACCCAGTACTTC
TRBV11-2	TRBJ2-3	.	.	CASRHGLAGDTQYF	TGTGCCAGCAGACACGGGCTTGCGGGAGATACGCAGTATTTT
TRBV7-3	TRBJ2-1	TRBD2	once	CASSLLAGLYNEQFF	TGTGCCAGCAGCCTTCTAGCGGGGTTATACAATGAGCAGTTCTTC
TRBV30	TRBJ1-4	.	.	CAWSWTPTREKLFF	TGTGCCTGGAGTTGGACACCCACGCGGGAAAAACTGTTTTTT
TRBV6-5	TRBJ1-1	TRBD1	.	CASLDRMNTEAFF	TGTGCCAGCCTGGACAGGATGAACACTGAAGCTTTCTTT
TRBV9	TRBJ1-4	.	.	CASSVGLREIEQLFF	TGTGCCAGCAGCGTAGGTCTCCGGGAGATTGAGCAACTGTTTTTT
TRBV7-3	TRBJ2-3	.	.	CASSLLGRRADTQYF	TGTGCCAGCAGCTTGCTAGGGAGGCGGGCAGATACGCAGTATTTT
TRBV29-1	TRBJ1-2	.	.	CSVEDLTGRSGGYTF	TGCAGCGTTGAAGATTTGACAGGAAGGTCAGGCGGCTACACCTTC
TRBV27	TRBJ2-1	.	.	CASSLFKRAGYNEQFF	TGTGCCAGCAGTTTATTCAAGCGGGCAGGGTACAATGAGCAGTTCTTC
TRBV5-1	TRBJ1-1	.	.	CASSLEGVGATEAFF	TGCGCCAGCAGCTTGGAGGGGGTGGGAGCCACTGAAGCTTTCTTT
TRBV5-1	TRBJ2-7	TRBD1	.	CASSLAGTGGASGEQYF	TGCGCCAGCAGCTTGGCCGGGACAGGGGGCGCCTCCGGCGAGCAGTACTTC
TRBV2	TRBJ2-7	.	.	CASRPSGAPSYEQYF	TGTGCCAGCAGACCCTCAGGGGCTCCCTCCTACGAGCAGTACTTC
TRBV20-1	TRBJ1-2	.	.	CSLYGYTF	TGCAGCCTATATGGCTACACCTTC
TRBV5-1	TRBJ2-7	.	once	CASSLVGTVEQNEQYF	TGCGCCAGCAGCTTGGTCGGTACCGTTGAGCAAAACGAGCAGTACTTC